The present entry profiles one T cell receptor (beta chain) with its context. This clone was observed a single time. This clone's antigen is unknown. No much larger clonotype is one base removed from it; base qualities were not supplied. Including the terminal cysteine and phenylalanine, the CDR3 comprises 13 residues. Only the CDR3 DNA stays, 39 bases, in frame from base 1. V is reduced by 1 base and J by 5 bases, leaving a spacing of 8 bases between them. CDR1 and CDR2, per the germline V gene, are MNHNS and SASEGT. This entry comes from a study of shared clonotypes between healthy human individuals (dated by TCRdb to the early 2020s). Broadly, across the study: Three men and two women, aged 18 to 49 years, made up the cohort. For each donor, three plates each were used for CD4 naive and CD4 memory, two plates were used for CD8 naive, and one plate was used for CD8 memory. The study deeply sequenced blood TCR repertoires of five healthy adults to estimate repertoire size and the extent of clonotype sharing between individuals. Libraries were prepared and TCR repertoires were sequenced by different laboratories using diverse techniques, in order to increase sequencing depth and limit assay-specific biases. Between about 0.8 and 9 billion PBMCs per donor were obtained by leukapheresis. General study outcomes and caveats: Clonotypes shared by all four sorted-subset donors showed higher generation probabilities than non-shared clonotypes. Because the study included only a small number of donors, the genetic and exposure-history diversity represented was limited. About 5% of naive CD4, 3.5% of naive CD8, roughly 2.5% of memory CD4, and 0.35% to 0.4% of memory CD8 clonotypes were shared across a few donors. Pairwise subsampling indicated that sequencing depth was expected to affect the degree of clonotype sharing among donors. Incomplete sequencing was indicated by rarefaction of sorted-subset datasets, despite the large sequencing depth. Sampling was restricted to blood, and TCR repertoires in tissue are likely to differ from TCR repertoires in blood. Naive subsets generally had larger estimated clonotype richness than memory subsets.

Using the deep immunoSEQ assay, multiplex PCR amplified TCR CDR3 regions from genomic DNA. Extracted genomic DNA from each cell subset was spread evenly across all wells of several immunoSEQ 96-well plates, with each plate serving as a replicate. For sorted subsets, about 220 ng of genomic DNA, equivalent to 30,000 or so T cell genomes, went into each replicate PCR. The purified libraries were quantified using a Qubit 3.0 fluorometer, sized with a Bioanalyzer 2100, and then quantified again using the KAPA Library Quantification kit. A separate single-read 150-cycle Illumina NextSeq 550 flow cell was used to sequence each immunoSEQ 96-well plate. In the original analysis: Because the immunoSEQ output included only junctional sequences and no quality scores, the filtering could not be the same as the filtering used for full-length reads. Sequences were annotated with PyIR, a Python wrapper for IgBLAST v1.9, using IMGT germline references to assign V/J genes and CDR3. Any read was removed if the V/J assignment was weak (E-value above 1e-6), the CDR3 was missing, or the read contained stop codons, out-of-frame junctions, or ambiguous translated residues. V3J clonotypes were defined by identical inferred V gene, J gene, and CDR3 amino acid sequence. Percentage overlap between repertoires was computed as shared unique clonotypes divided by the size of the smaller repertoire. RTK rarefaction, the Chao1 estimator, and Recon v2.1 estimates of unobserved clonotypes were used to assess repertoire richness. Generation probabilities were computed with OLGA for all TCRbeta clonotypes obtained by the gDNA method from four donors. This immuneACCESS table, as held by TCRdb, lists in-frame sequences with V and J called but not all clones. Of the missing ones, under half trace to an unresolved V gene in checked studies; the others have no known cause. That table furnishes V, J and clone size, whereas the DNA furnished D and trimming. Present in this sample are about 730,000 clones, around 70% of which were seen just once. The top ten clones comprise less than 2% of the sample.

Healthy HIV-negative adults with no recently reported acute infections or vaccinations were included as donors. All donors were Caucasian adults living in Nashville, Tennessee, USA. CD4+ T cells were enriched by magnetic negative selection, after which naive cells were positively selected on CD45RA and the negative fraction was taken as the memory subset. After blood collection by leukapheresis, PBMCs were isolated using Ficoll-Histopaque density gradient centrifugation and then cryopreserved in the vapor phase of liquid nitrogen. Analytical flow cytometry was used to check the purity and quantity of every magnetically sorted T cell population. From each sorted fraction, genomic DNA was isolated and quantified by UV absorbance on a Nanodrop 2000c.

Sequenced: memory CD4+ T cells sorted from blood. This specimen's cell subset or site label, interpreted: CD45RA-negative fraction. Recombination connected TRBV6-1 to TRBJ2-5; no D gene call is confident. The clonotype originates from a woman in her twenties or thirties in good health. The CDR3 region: CASSEGTTETQYF. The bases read TGTGCCAGCAGTGAAGGAACGACTGAGACCCAGTACTTC.